This TCR beta chain was obtained from a study of control samples from healthy donors and cancer patients. CDR1 and CDR2 from the germline V gene are LNHDA and SQIVND (reference sequence). The CDR3 length is 14 residues. V lost 5 bases, J lost 3 bases, and 11 bases lay in between. The method was immunoSEQ multiplex PCR; TCRdb's version includes in-frame clones alone and lacks a portion of them. The sample includes 60,000 to 75,000 clones, 70% to 90% of them seen just once. This TCR derives from a man aged 35-49 years in good health. The V and J genes are TRBV19 and TRBJ1-5, with D possibly being TRBD1 (5 bases). Sequences were obtained from blood. DNA of the CDR3: TGTGCCAGTAGTTTGGCAGGGAACAATCAGCCCCAGCATTTT. Amino acid sequence: CASSLAGNNQPQHF.